The 21 T cell receptor beta chains presented below share a single source sample, sequenced in a study. TCRdb keeps only in-frame clones here, not all; method: immunoSEQ multiplex PCR. This sample has tens of thousands of clones, with just over 90% found just once. The sequenced sample was PBMCs. These receptors originate from a man in his forties or fifties with rheumatoid arthritis.

This chain links TRBV7-9 with TRBJ2-1; 9 nucleotides align to TRBD1. Per the germline V gene, CDR1 is SEHNR and CDR2 is FQNEAQ (reference sequence). Germline trimming cut 5 bases from V and 2 bases from J; bases unmatched to any gene: 4. CDR3 length: 15 residues. CDR3 nucleotides: TGTGCCAGCAGCCCTAGGGACAGGGCCTACAATGAGCAGTTCTTC. Translating it yields CASSPRDRAYNEQFF.

This clone was found once. The V gene is TRBV19, the J gene TRBJ2-1; TRBD2 is a possible D gene (5 bases). This CDR3 has 17 amino acids. Trimming left V 5 bases short and J 5 bases short, with 22 bases between. CDR1 is LNHDA, CDR2 SQIVND, per germline (reference sequence). CDR3 residues: CASSPRGTRQYHNEQFF. DNA of the CDR3: TGTGCCAGTAGTCCTCGGGGAACCCGACAATACCACAATGAGCAGTTCTTC.

The chain joins TRBV6-4 to TRBJ1-4; the D gene is possibly TRBD1 (6 bases). Trimming pared 5 bases from V and 8 bases from J, leaving 12 bases between. The germline CDR1 and CDR2 sequences are MRHNA and SNTAGT. The CDR3 length is 13 residues. DNA of the CDR3: TGTGCCAGCAGTACCTTCCAGGGGGAAAAACTGTTTTTT. Protein sequence: CASSTFQGEKLFF.

This rearrangement joins TRBV29-1 to TRBJ1-2; possibly TRBD1 for D (5 bases). CDR1 SQVTM and CDR2 ANQGSEA come from the germline V gene. CDR3 length equals 12 residues. The V and J ends lost 4 bases and 5 bases respectively, with 11 bases between them. As DNA, the CDR3 is TGCAGCGTTGCGTGGGGCAGTTATGGCTACACCTTC. This gives the protein CSVAWGSYGYTF.

This clone was recorded only once. V is TRBV5-1 and J is TRBJ2-2; 9 bases map to TRBD1. Germline V CDR1 and CDR2: SGHRS, YFSETQ. CDR3 length: 17 amino acids. V shed 3 bases, J shed 6 bases, and the junction held 12 bases outside the gene matches. The CDR3 DNA reads TGCGCCAGCAGCTCAAGAATCGGACAGGGGCCATCCGGGGAGCTGTTTTTT. Amino acids: CASSSRIGQGPSGELFF.

The table lists this clone with a count of one. The rearrangement links TRBV6-5 to TRBJ2-7; 7 bases fit TRBD2. With 8 bases clipped from V and 2 bases from J, the junction kept 6 bases outside the gene matches. The CDR3 covers 13 residues. The germline gives CDR1 MNHEY, CDR2 SVGAGI. In DNA form, the CDR3 reads TGTGCCAGCGGATGGGGGGGAGCCTACGAGCAGTACTTC. Its translation is CASGWGGAYEQYF.

V and J are TRBV4-1 and TRBJ2-1, with TRBD1 matching 7 bases. The ends lost 4 bases at V and 6 bases at J; junction bases unmatched: 9. The CDR3 totals 15 residues. From germline, CDR1 is MGHRA and CDR2 YSYEKL. The CDR3 DNA reads as TGCGCCAGCAGCCGAGGACAGGCCGTACCCAATGAGCAGTTCTTC. This translates into CASSRGQAVPNEQFF.

The rearrangement joins TRBV6-5 to TRBJ1-2; 8 bases line up with TRBD1. The J segment lost 5 bases and the V segment lost 5 bases, leaving 4 bases of the junction unmatched. This CDR3 contains 13 residues. Germline V gene sequence: CDR1 MNHEY, CDR2 SVGAGI. The CDR3 here is CASSSDRGYGYTF. The CDR3 nucleotides are TGTGCCAGCAGTAGCGACAGGGGTTATGGCTACACCTTC.

With respect to this clone: One junction end disagrees with the germline gene, perhaps due to a read error. V gene TRBV7-7 combines with J gene TRBJ2-2; possibly TRBD1 for D (6 bases). This CDR3 is built from 14 residues. The germline CDR1 and CDR2 sequences are SSHAT and FNYEAQ (reference sequence). The CDR3: CASSVSGATGELFF. In DNA, the CDR3 is TGTGCTAGCAGCGTATCAGGGGCGACCGGGGAGCTGTTTTTT.

The chain couples TRBV3-1 (or the pseudogene TRBV3-2) to TRBJ2-7; D remains unclear. V was cut by 4 bases and J by 4 bases, with 17 bases left in between. Germline CDR1 and CDR2: LGHDT and YNNKEL (reference sequence). The CDR3 spans 15 residues. The DNA for the CDR3 is TGTGCCAGCAGCCTCCAGAGGCCATCCTCATACGAGCAGTACTTC. Protein sequence: CASSLQRPSSYEQYF.

This clone was counted a few times. The CDR3 spells CASSTGGRASPLHF. The CDR3 nucleotides read TGTGCCAGCAGCACGGGTGGGCGAGCTTCACCCCTCCACTTT. The chain carries TRBV11-2 and TRBJ1-6; no clear D. The ends were cut back, 5 bases at V and 9 bases at J, with 14 bases in the middle. Germline loops: CDR1 SGHAT, CDR2 FQNNGV. This CDR3 contains 14 residues.

The chain is built from TRBV12-3 or TRBV12-4 and TRBJ1-1; TRBD1 agrees at 7 bases. Germline trimming cut 5 bases from V and 6 bases from J; bases unmatched to any gene: 6. This CDR3 is 13 amino acids long. The CDR3 nucleotides are TGTGCCAGCAGTAAGACAGGGCACGCTGAAGCTTTCTTT. Translating gives CASSKTGHAEAFF.

The rearrangement uses TRBV6-2 or TRBV6-3 and TRBJ2-7; tentatively, D is TRBD1 (6 bases). Germline CDR1 reads MNHEY; CDR2 reads SVGEGT. The CDR3 runs 16 residues. V was clipped by 0 bases and J by 3 bases, with 15 bases between them. This CDR3 reads CASSYSSRGWDYEQYF. The CDR3 DNA reads as TGTGCCAGCAGTTACTCGAGCAGGGGCTGGGACTACGAGCAGTACTTC.

The V gene is TRBV7-9, the J gene TRBJ1-1; D remains unclear. The CDR3 consists of 13 residues. V was pared by 1 base and J by 3 bases, with 6 bases between. The germline V gene has CDR1 SEHNR and CDR2 FQNEAQ (reference sequence). Here the CDR3 DNA reads TGTGCCAGCAGCTTAGTTATCTACACTGAAGCTTTCTTT. Translating gives CASSLVIYTEAFF.

The chain links TRBV12-3 or TRBV12-4 to TRBJ2-7; unclear D gene. The V gene lost 2 bases and the J gene lost 5 bases, with 7 bases spanning the gap. CDR3 size: 12 residues. The CDR3 is CASSLTPHEQYF. The CDR3 nucleotides are TGTGCCAGCAGTTTAACCCCCCACGAGCAGTACTTC.

The chain recombines TRBV2 with TRBJ2-7, with D perhaps TRBD1 (6 bases). The CDR3 has 13 residues. V lost 3 bases to trimming and J lost 2 bases, with 8 bases between them. Germline-derived CDR1 and CDR2 are SNHLY and FYNNEI. This CDR3 reads CASSEGHTYEQYF. In DNA, the CDR3 is TGTGCCAGCAGTGAGGGACATACCTACGAGCAGTACTTC.

CDR3 amino acids: CASSPRLANTKGHTDTQYF. CDR3 sequence (DNA): TGTGCCAGCAGCCCCAGACTAGCGAATACCAAGGGCCACACAGATACGCAGTATTTT. V is TRBV28 and J is TRBJ2-3; 8 nucleotides match TRBD2. Germline values: CDR1 MDHEN, CDR2 SYDVKM. The CDR3 loop spans 19 amino acids. The V segment lost 6 bases and the J segment 2 bases; nucleotides outside the gene matches: 19.

The rearrangement uses TRBV21-1 and TRBJ2-3; the table's D call, TRBD1, has no DNA check behind it. TRBV21-1 is recorded as a pseudogene. The CDR3 extends over 12 amino acids. The CDR3 reads CASSTGGDTQYF. The CDR3 DNA reads TGTGCCAGCAGTACAGGGGGAGATACGCAGTATTTT.

This clone came up once. The chain is built from TRBV6-5 and TRBJ2-7; D is possibly TRBD1 (5 bases). CDR1 is MNHEY and CDR2 is SVGAGI in the germline V gene. V was clipped by 5 bases and J by 6 bases, with 17 bases between them. This CDR3 has 14 residues. This CDR3 is CASSQIQALGEQYF. CDR3 in DNA: TGTGCCAGCAGTCAGATACAGGCCTTGGGCGAGCAGTACTTC.

This chain uses TRBV5-6 with TRBJ1-2, with D uncertain. This CDR3 comprises 10 residues. CDR1 and CDR2 (germline): SGHDT, YYEEEE. Between the trimmed V and J ends, which lost 8 bases and 8 bases, there was a span of 10 bases. The CDR3 nucleotides read TGTGCCAGTGGCCGAAGCGGCTACACCTTC. Its protein is CASGRSGYTF.

The chain recombines TRBV9 with TRBJ1-5, with 7 bases lining up with TRBD1. J gave up 5 bases and V 3 bases, and 2 bases lay outside the gene matches. The CDR3 totals 13 residues. Per germline, CDR1 SGDLS and CDR2 YYNGEE. The CDR3 sequence: CASSAQGYQPQHF. As DNA, the CDR3 is TGTGCCAGCAGCGCACAGGGGTATCAGCCCCAGCATTTT.